The clone carrying this TCR beta chain came up a few times. The V gene's germline CDR1 is MNHEY and CDR2 SVGAGI. This CDR3 spans 15 amino acids. Trimming shortened V by 7 bases and J by 4 bases, and 19 bases separated the two germline ends. This record comes from a study of blood T cell repertoires in COVID-19. Looking at the study overall: Sample material is recorded as cDNA or gDNA derived from T cells, B-cell-depleted T cells, or PBMCs.

In the study's own analysis: Reference gene primer amplification gave estimated nucleated cell counts. Repertoires were generated with immunoSEQ multiplex PCR, while TCRdb's copy carries only in-frame clones and drops some. V, J and clone size derive from that table, while D and trimming were established from the DNA sequence. The sample lists about 390,000 clones; roughly 86% were seen once. Seattle enrolled patients during active infection and tracked them longitudinally. The rearrangement links TRBV6-5 to TRBJ1-1; D might be TRBD1 (5 bases). The sequence was collected from a woman aged 60-70 years with COVID-19, enrolled during active disease. What was sequenced was peripheral blood. The CDR3 DNA is TGTGCCAGCAATCCCGCGGGGCGGGGGTTCACTGAAGCTTTCTTT. Amino acid sequence: CASNPAGRGFTEAFF.